The 21 T cell receptor beta chains below come from one sample, sequenced in a study of CD8 T cells in ankylosing spondylitis. TCRdb fed the 5' RACE reads into MiXCR, producing one record per CDR3 protein. The repertoire includes 700,000 to 850,000 distinct CDR3 sequences, about 10% of them detected once, and about 0.49% sits in the top ten. General study results and limits: A TCR beta motif of eight highly homologous variants appeared characteristic of ankylosing spondylitis blood.

These receptors' targets are unknown. Sequencing was done on a sample of blood, either unsorted or a sorted T cell fraction (not recorded which). Receptors were obtained from a male donor with ankylosing spondylitis.

This clonotype was recorded at least ten times. The CDR3, as DNA: TGCAGCGCTAGGACAGGCGCCGATACGCAGTATTTT. Translation: CSARTGADTQYF. The rearrangement joins TRBV29-1 to TRBJ2-3, with TRBD1 identical over 7 bases. This CDR3 spans 12 amino acids. The V gene end was trimmed by 7 bases and the J gene end by 6 bases; junction bases not matched to a gene: 7. CDR1 is SQVTM, CDR2 ANQGSEA, per germline.

The V gene is TRBV20-1, the J gene TRBJ1-5; tentatively, D is TRBD1 (5 bases). This CDR3 has 16 residues. Germline CDR1 reads DFQATT; CDR2 reads SNEGSKA (reference sequence). V shed 0 bases and J shed 0 bases, with 12 bases lying between them. CDR3 DNA sequence: TGCAGTGCTAGAGATCCGGGCAGGGATAGCAATCAGCCCCAGCATTTT. Amino acid sequence: CSARDPGRDSNQPQHF.

The CDR3, as DNA: TGTGCCAGCAGCTTACACGGGAGAGAGACCCAGTACTTC. This encodes CASSLHGRETQYF. J is TRBJ2-5 and V is TRBV11-1; a possible D gene is TRBD2 (6 bases). The germline gives CDR1 SGHAT, CDR2 FQDESV (reference sequence). V was pared by 2 bases and J by 4 bases, with 8 bases between. The CDR3 consists of 13 residues.

J is TRBJ2-7 and V is TRBV5-1; D possibly corresponds to TRBD1 (6 bases). Per germline, CDR1 SGHRS and CDR2 YFSETQ. The V gene lost 4 bases and the J gene lost 5 bases, with 16 bases spanning the gap. The CDR3 has 14 amino acids. The CDR3: CASSRGAGDNEQYF. The DNA of the CDR3 is TGCGCCAGCAGCCGCGGAGCAGGGGATAACGAGCAGTACTTC. The variable domain in full, with the rest retrieved from reference TRBV5-1 and TRBJ2-7, is KAGVTQTPRYLIKTRGQQVTLSCSPISGHRSVSWYQQTPGQGLQFLFEYFSETQRNKGNFPGRFSGRQFSNSRSEMNVSTLELGDSALYLCASSRGAGDNEQYFGPGTRLTVT.

This clonotype was counted many times. The chain combines TRBV20-1 with TRBJ1-1; D is uncertain. With 2 bases removed from V and 5 bases from J, the gap between germline ends came to 3 bases. The CDR3 loop spans 10 amino acids. Per germline, CDR1 DFQATT and CDR2 SNEGSKA (reference sequence). The CDR3 spells CSARHTEAFF. The CDR3 bases are TGCAGTGCTAGACATACTGAAGCTTTCTTT.

The chain carries TRBV10-3 and TRBJ1-1; D remains ambiguous. The germline V and J ends were trimmed by 9 bases and 3 bases, with 8 bases remaining between them. This CDR3 has 11 amino acids. Germline V gene lookup returns CDR1 ENHRY and CDR2 SYGVKD. The CDR3, as DNA: TGTGCCATTGGGTCACACACTGAAGCTTTCTTT. Residues: CAIGSHTEAFF.

This chain joins TRBV6-5 and TRBJ1-1; no reliable D call. This CDR3 contains 15 residues. CDR1 is MNHEY, CDR2 SVGAGI, per germline. With 0 bases removed from V and 0 bases from J, the gap between germline ends came to 8 bases. Here the CDR3 reads CASSYSTVMNTEAFF. The CDR3 DNA reads as TGTGCCAGCAGTTACTCAACAGTTATGAACACTGAAGCTTTCTTT.

The chain combines TRBV20-1 with TRBJ2-7; TRBD1 matches at 9 bases. The CDR3 totals 15 residues. The ends lost 6 bases at V and 5 bases at J; junction bases unmatched: 14. Looked up from germline, CDR1 is DFQATT and CDR2 is SNEGSKA (reference sequence). The DNA of the CDR3 is TGCAGTGCCTTAACCCCGGGACAGGGTTCCGACGAGCAGTACTTC. Protein: CSALTPGQGSDEQYF.

The CDR3: CATSDRGSAEAFF. CDR3 coding DNA: TGTGCCACCAGTGATCGTGGGTCGGCTGAAGCTTTCTTT. V gene TRBV24-1 combines with J gene TRBJ1-1; D gene unclear. The CDR3 loop spans 13 amino acids. V was pared by 3 bases and J by 6 bases, with 10 bases between. In germline, CDR1 is KGHDR, CDR2 SFDVKD.

For this clonotype: A much larger clone differs by one base, so this may be a read error. The chain employs TRBV12-3 or TRBV12-4 and TRBJ2-5; D perhaps matches TRBD2 (5 bases). The CDR3 spans 13 residues. Trimming took 4 bases from V and 1 from J, leaving 7 bases between them. The CDR3 nucleotides are TGTGCCAGCAGTTGGAGGTGCCAAGAGACCCAGTACTTC. This sequence encodes CASSWRCQETQYF.

This clonotype was counted between two and nine times. CDR3 sequence reads: CASSSRPGTNTEAFF. CDR3 DNA: TGTGCCAGCAGCTCTCGCCCGGGCACGAACACTGAAGCTTTCTTT. J is TRBJ1-1 and V is TRBV12-3 or TRBV12-4; no firm D call. Trimming shortened V by 6 bases and J by 1 base, and 15 bases separated the two germline ends. The CDR3 is made up of 15 amino acids.

This clonotype was counted at least ten times. The J gene is TRBJ2-3, the V gene TRBV6-1, with unresolved D. The V end was cut by 5 bases, the J end by 6 bases, with 12 bases between. The CDR3 consists of 13 residues. Germline V gene data show CDR1 as MNHNS and CDR2 as SASEGT. CDR3 residues: CASSLWPEDTQYF. CDR3 DNA sequence: TGTGCCAGCAGTCTATGGCCGGAGGATACGCAGTATTTT.

A single count supports this clonotype. The chain is built from TRBV12-3 or TRBV12-4 and TRBJ2-3, with TRBD2 identical over 7 bases. The CDR3 is 15 amino acids. Losses at the gene ends were 5 bases for V and 4 bases for J; bases not matched to a gene: 9. The CDR3 loop is CASSLREGDSDTQYF. The CDR3 region has the DNA TGTGCCAGCAGTCTCAGGGAGGGAGACTCAGATACGCAGTATTTT.

This clonotype was seen ten or more times. This chain links TRBV29-1 with TRBJ2-3; unclear D gene. Germline V CDR1 and CDR2: SQVTM, ANQGSEA. Trimming stripped 6 bases from V and 4 bases from J, with 14 bases between. The CDR3 length is 13 residues. The CDR3 here is CSVRPPDADTQYF. Here the CDR3 DNA reads TGCAGCGTCCGGCCCCCCGACGCAGATACGCAGTATTTT.

This chain connects TRBV6-1 to TRBJ1-6; D ambiguous. V lost 6 bases to trimming and J lost 7 bases, with 10 bases between them. The CDR3 has 13 residues. In germline, CDR1 is MNHNS, CDR2 SASEGT. In DNA form, the CDR3 reads TGTGCCAGCAGCCCGTTGGGGAATTCACCCCTCCACTTT. Translation: CASSPLGNSPLHF.

In this sample, this clonotype turned up many times. V is TRBV6-2 or TRBV6-3 and J is TRBJ1-1, with 7 bases that match TRBD1. Germline V lookup: CDR1 MNHEY, CDR2 SVGEGT. V shed 6 bases, J shed 7 bases, and the junction held 11 bases outside the gene matches. This CDR3 spans 14 amino acids. In nucleotides, the CDR3 is TGTGCCAGCAGGGACTGGAGAGGGGGCGGTGAAGCTTTCTTT. Protein product: CASRDWRGGGEAFF.

This clonotype was observed a handful of times. The chain carries TRBV7-8 and TRBJ2-1; D perhaps matches TRBD1 (6 bases). The V gene's germline CDR1 is SGHVS and CDR2 FQNEAQ. This CDR3 has 16 amino acids. Trimming shortened V by 5 bases and J by 0 bases, and 14 bases separated the two germline ends. For the CDR3, the DNA is TGTGCCAGCAGCCCTCGGACAGAAAGCTCCTACAATGAGCAGTTCTTC. Translated, it gives CASSPRTESSYNEQFF.

For this clonotype: A much bigger clone sits one base away, suggesting this may be a read error. The rearrangement links TRBV27 to TRBJ2-3, with 12 bases aligning to TRBD2. CDR1 and CDR2 (germline): MNHEY, SMNVEV (reference sequence). This CDR3 is built from 17 residues. This chain's CDR3 is CVTRSPSGRDGTDTQYF. The CDR3 coding sequence is TGTGTCACCAGATCCCCTAGCGGGAGGGATGGAACAGATACGCAGTATTTT.

The chain carries TRBV11-2 and TRBJ2-7; 11 positions match TRBD1. The CDR3 is 16 residues long. Germline V gene sequence: CDR1 SGHAT, CDR2 FQNNGV. J gave up 3 bases and V 5 bases, and 9 bases lay outside the gene matches. The CDR3 reads CASSRRAGTGGYEQYF. The CDR3 region has the DNA TGTGCCAGCAGCCGACGAGCTGGGACAGGGGGCTACGAGCAGTACTTC.

The genes are TRBV2 and TRBJ2-3; D gene ambiguous. CDR1 is SNHLY, CDR2 FYNNEI, per germline. Trimming removed 7 bases at V and 5 bases at J, with 10 bases between. The CDR3 length is 12 residues. The CDR3 is CASTRLGDTQYF. CDR3 DNA sequence: TGTGCCAGCACCCGCCTGGGAGATACGCAGTATTTT. Based on the CDR3 plus reference TRBV2 and TRBJ2-3, the full variable domain is EPEVTQTPSHQVTQMGQEVILRCVPISNHLYFYWYRQILGQKVEFLVSFYNNEISEKSEIFDDQFSVERPDGSNFTLKIRSTKLEDSAMYFCASTRLGDTQYFGPGTRLTVL.

This chain joins TRBV29-1 and TRBJ1-2; tentative D call: TRBD1 (5 bases). Germline V lookup: CDR1 SQVTM, CDR2 ANQGSEA. This CDR3 is 12 amino acids long. The V and J ends lost 4 bases and 4 bases respectively, with 10 bases between them. CDR3 in amino acids: CSVGGGVYGYTF. CDR3 in DNA: TGCAGCGTTGGGGGAGGGGTCTATGGCTACACCTTC.